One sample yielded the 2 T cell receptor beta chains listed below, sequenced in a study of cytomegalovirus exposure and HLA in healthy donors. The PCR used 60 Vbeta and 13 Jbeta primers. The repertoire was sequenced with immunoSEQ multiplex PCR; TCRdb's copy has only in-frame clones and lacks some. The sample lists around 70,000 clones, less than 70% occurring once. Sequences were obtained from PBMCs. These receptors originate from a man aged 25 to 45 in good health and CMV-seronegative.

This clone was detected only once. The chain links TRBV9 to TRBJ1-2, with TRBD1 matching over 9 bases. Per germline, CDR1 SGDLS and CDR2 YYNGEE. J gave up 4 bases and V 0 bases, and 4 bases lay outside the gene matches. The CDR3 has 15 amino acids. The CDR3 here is CASSVEAGQGYGYTF. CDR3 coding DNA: TGTGCCAGCAGCGTAGAGGCGGGACAGGGCTATGGCTACACCTTC.

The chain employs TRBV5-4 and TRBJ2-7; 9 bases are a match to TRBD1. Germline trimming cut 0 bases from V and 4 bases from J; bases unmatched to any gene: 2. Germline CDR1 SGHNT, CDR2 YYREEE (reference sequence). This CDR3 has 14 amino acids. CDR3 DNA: TGTGCCAGCAGCTTGGCGGGACAGGGTTACGAGCAGTACTTC. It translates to CASSLAGQGYEQYF.